These T cell receptor beta chains were read from a single sample in a study of blood T cell repertoires in COVID-19. Using immunoSEQ multiplex PCR, the repertoire was profiled, and TCRdb retains in-frame clones only, with some absent. The sample holds some 170,000 clones; roughly 82% are singletons and the top ten take over 7.5%. The sample taken for sequencing was peripheral blood. These receptors originate from a woman in her sixties or seventies with acute or convalescent COVID-19. Both conserved end residues are part of each CDR3. A D gene is named only where the DNA matches it firmly. For some rows the clone size is stated as once, few or many, or as a class when expanded; others skip it.

>few|TRBD1|TRBJ2-1|TRBV19
CASTSPGQGYNEQFF
TGTGCCAGTACCTCGCCAGGACAGGGGTACAATGAGCAGTTCTTC
>.|.|TRBJ1-5|TRBV6-5
CASSSGRSSNQPQHF
TGTGCCAGCAGTTCAGGGCGGTCGAGCAATCAGCCCCAGCATTTT
>.|TRBD2|TRBJ2-5|TRBV7-2
CASSLAQAGGTETQYF
TGTGCCAGCAGCTTAGCGCAAGCGGGAGGAACGGAGACCCAGTACTTC
>.|.|TRBJ1-5|TRBV9
CASSASEGNQPQHF
TGTGCCAGCAGCGCAAGCGAGGGTAATCAGCCCCAGCATTTT
>.|TRBD1|TRBJ2-3|TRBV2
CASSVGQGEDTQYF
TGTGCCAGCAGTGTCGGACAGGGGGAGGATACGCAGTATTTT
>few|.|TRBJ1-1|TRBV29-1
CSTFPGAGTEAFF
TGCAGCACCTTCCCAGGGGCAGGCACTGAAGCTTTCTTT
>.|TRBD2|TRBJ2-1|TRBV4-3
CASSHKLAGGQDYNEQFF
TGCGCCAGCAGCCATAAACTAGCGGGGGGGCAGGACTACAATGAGCAGTTCTTC
>.|TRBD1|TRBJ1-1|TRBV5-1
CASSDGTGELNTEAFF
TGCGCCAGCAGCGATGGGACAGGGGAGTTAAACACTGAAGCTTTCTTT
>once|TRBD2|TRBJ2-1|TRBV24-1
CATSLPGLAGYNEQFF
TGTGCCACCAGTTTACCGGGACTAGCGGGATACAATGAGCAGTTCTTC
>few|TRBD1|TRBJ2-3|TRBV7-2
CASSRDSGSTDTQYF
TGTGCCAGCAGTCGGGACAGTGGGAGCACAGATACGCAGTATTTT
>.|TRBD1|TRBJ2-7|TRBV5-1
CASSQGQGAGEQYF
TGCGCCAGCAGCCAAGGACAGGGGGCGGGGGAGCAGTACTTC
>.|TRBD1|TRBJ1-1|TRBV30
CAWSVLGGYMNTEAFF
TGTGCCTGGAGTGTATTAGGGGGCTACATGAACACTGAAGCTTTCTTT
>.|TRBD1|TRBJ2-2|TRBV27
CASSPPRDRPNRELFF
TGTGCCAGCAGCCCTCCCAGGGACAGACCCAATAGGGAGCTGTTTTTT
>.|TRBD1|TRBJ1-6|TRBV13
CASSDRRGQGGSSYNSPLHF
TGTGCCAGCAGCGACCGAAGGGGACAGGGGGGAAGCTCCTATAATTCACCCCTCCACTTT
>few|TRBD1|TRBJ1-2|TRBV11-2
CASSFGTVNYGYTF
TGTGCCAGCAGCTTCGGGACAGTTAACTATGGCTACACCTTC
>once|.|TRBJ1-2|TRBV6-2/TRBV6-3
CASSQRQAYGYTF
TGTGCCAGCAGCCAGCGACAGGCCTATGGCTACACCTTC
>.|TRBD1|TRBJ1-1|TRBV5-5
CASSLGTGGTEAFF
TGTGCCAGCAGCTTGGGGACAGGGGGTACTGAAGCTTTCTTT
>few|.|TRBJ1-1|TRBV20-1
CRAWSNTEAFF
TGCAGAGCCTGGTCAAACACTGAAGCTTTCTTT
>.|TRBD1|TRBJ2-2|TRBV9
CASSVGAGGRSTGELFF
TGTGCCAGCAGCGTAGGGGCAGGGGGCCGGAGCACCGGGGAGCTGTTTTTT
>.|.|TRBJ2-1|TRBV6-5
CASSPPSLIPFF
TGTGCCAGCAGTCCCCCTAGCTTAATCCCGTTCTTC
>.|.|TRBJ1-3|TRBV9
CASSEQTGNTIYF
TGTGCCAGCAGCGAACAAACTGGAAACACCATATATTTT
>.|.|TRBJ2-7|TRBV10-3
CAISGSVLSGQAYEQYF
TGTGCCATCAGTGGGAGTGTTCTGAGCGGGCAGGCCTACGAGCAGTACTTC
>.|TRBD1|TRBJ1-2|TRBV3-1/TRBV3-2
CASSQRTGSGYTF
TGTGCCAGCAGCCAAAGGACAGGGAGCGGCTACACCTTC
>.|TRBD1|TRBJ1-2|TRBV6-5
CASSPDTGVVYGYTF
TGTGCCAGCAGTCCAGATACAGGGGTTGTATATGGCTACACCTTC
>.|.|TRBJ2-7|TRBV4-1
CASSQEEEGVEQYF
TGCGCCAGCAGCCAAGAGGAGGAGGGAGTCGAGCAGTACTTC
>.|TRBD1|TRBJ1-1|TRBV5-1
CASSSLTGGTEAFF
TGCGCCAGCAGCTCCCTGACAGGGGGCACTGAAGCTTTCTTT
>.|.|TRBJ1-5|TRBV2
CASSGQVGGSNQPQHF
TGTGCCAGCAGTGGCCAGGTGGGGGGTAGCAATCAGCCCCAGCATTTT
>.|TRBD1|TRBJ2-2|TRBV7-2
CASSHRTGNTGELFF
TGTGCCAGCAGCCATCGGACAGGGAACACCGGGGAGCTGTTTTTT
>.|TRBD2|TRBJ2-5|TRBV3-1/TRBV3-2
CASSQVGGEETQYF
TGTGCCAGCAGCCAAGTGGGGGGGGAGGAGACCCAGTACTTC
>.|TRBD1|TRBJ1-6|TRBV5-1
CASRPDRDYNSPLHF
TGCGCCAGCAGACCGGACAGGGACTATAATTCACCCCTCCACTTT
>.|TRBD2|TRBJ2-2|TRBV3-1/TRBV3-2
CASSQVPSGIPGELFF
TGTGCCAGCAGCCAAGTCCCTAGCGGGATCCCCGGGGAGCTGTTTTTT
>.|.|TRBJ1-2|TRBV19
CASSTLTSGAYGYTF
TGTGCCAGTAGTACCCTCACGTCTGGGGCCTATGGCTACACCTTC